This is a list of T cell receptor beta chains from one sample in a study of cytomegalovirus exposure and HLA in healthy donors. TCRdb's copy holds only in-frame clones and misses some; the assay was immunoSEQ multiplex PCR. The data contain some 270,000 clones, approximately 86% of them singletons. The sequenced sample consisted of PBMCs. The receptor set was obtained from a woman aged 18-29 years in good health and CMV-seronegative. CDR3s include the opening cysteine and the closing phenylalanine or tryptophan. A D gene is named only where the DNA matches it firmly. Size tells how often a clone was seen (once, few, many) or the class of an expanded clone, and some rows leave it out.

>TRBJ1-2|.|TRBV27|.
TGTGCCAGCAGTTTAGGGGGGGGCGGGTATGGCTACACCTTC
CASSLGGGGYGYTF
>TRBJ2-2|.|TRBV30|few
TGTGCCTGGGGTGGTCGGACCGGGGAGCTGTTTTTT
CAWGGRTGELFF
>TRBJ2-1|TRBD2|TRBV29-1|.
TGCAGCGCCCTCGGCGGGGGGGCGGGGAATGAGCAGTTCTTC
CSALGGGAGNEQFF
>TRBJ1-1|.|TRBV5-1|.
TGCGCCAGCTCCATCGCGATGAACACTGAAGCTTTCTTT
CASSIAMNTEAFF
>TRBJ2-7|TRBD1|TRBV4-1|once
TGCGCCAGCAGCCGGGGGACAGTTCGCTACGAGCAGTACTTC
CASSRGTVRYEQYF
>TRBJ1-6|TRBD1|TRBV5-1|.
TGCGCCAGCAGCTGGGACAGCACCTATAATTCACCCCTCCACTTT
CASSWDSTYNSPLHF
>TRBJ1-1|.|TRBV14|.
TGTGCCAGCAGCCAAGCCGCGGAAGTTATGAACACTGAAGCTTTCTTT
CASSQAAEVMNTEAFF
>TRBJ2-2|.|TRBV6-5|.
TGTGCCAGCAGTTACGGGGGAGGGAACACCGGGGAGCTGTTTTTT
CASSYGGGNTGELFF
>TRBJ2-3|TRBD1|TRBV6-5|.
TGTGCCAGCAGTAGGAGGGACAGGGTTACAGATACGCAGTATTTT
CASSRRDRVTDTQYF
>TRBJ2-1|TRBD2|TRBV15|.
TGTGCCACCAGCGGGACTAGATCCGGTGAGCAGTTCTTC
CATSGTRSGEQFF
>TRBJ1-5|.|TRBV15|.
TGTGCCACCAGCAGAGAAAGGAGGGGCAATCAGCCCCAGCATTTT
CATSRERRGNQPQHF
>TRBJ2-5|TRBD2|TRBV10-3|.
TGTGCCATCAGTGCTAATAGCGGGGTCCAAGAGACCCAGTACTTC
CAISANSGVQETQYF
>TRBJ2-1|.|TRBV7-6|.
TGTGCCAGCAGCTTAGGCCAGGGGAACAATGAGCAGTTCTTC
CASSLGQGNNEQFF
>TRBJ1-2|.|TRBV30|.
TGTGCCTGGCAGTTCGCCTATGGCTACACCTTC
CAWQFAYGYTF
>TRBJ1-1|TRBD1|TRBV28|.
TGTGCCAGCAGTTTTACCCGAGGGACAGCGGAAGCTTTCTTT
CASSFTRGTAEAFF
>TRBJ2-7|.|TRBV19|.
TGTGCCAGTAGTATAGGCAGGGTGGTCGACGAGCAGTACTTC
CASSIGRVVDEQYF
>TRBJ2-7|TRBD1|TRBV5-1|.
TGCGCCAGCAGCGTAGCCGGGACAGGGCACCACGAGCAGTACTTC
CASSVAGTGHHEQYF
>TRBJ2-7|TRBD1|TRBV7-9|.
TGTGCCAGCAGCCCTAGACAGGGGGCGTGGGAGCAGTACTTC
CASSPRQGAWEQYF
>TRBJ2-7|.|TRBV7-8|.
TGTGCCAGCACCCAAGCGAGTCAGCCCTCCTACGAGCAGTACTTC
CASTQASQPSYEQYF
>TRBJ2-2|.|TRBV5-1|.
TGCGCCAGCAGCTTGTCGTCGTCCACCGGGGAGCTGTTTTTT
CASSLSSSTGELFF
>TRBJ2-7|TRBD2|TRBV5-6|.
TGTGCCAGCAGCTTGTCCCCTGCGGGAGCTCTCGAGCAGTACTTC
CASSLSPAGALEQYF
>TRBJ2-5|.|TRBV6-5|once
TGTGCCAGCAGTTCCCGCCTAGGGGCCCAAGAGACCCAGTACTTC
CASSSRLGAQETQYF
>TRBJ2-4|.|TRBV4-3|.
TGCGCCAGCAGCCAAGATCCTTACAGGGGAGGAAACATTCAGTACTTC
CASSQDPYRGGNIQYF
>TRBJ2-5|TRBD2|TRBV6-5|.
TGTGCCAGCAGTGACTCCTCTAGCGGAGAGACCCAGTACTTC
CASSDSSSGETQYF
>TRBJ2-1|TRBD2|TRBV2|.
TGTGCCAGCAGTGAGATTGGACTAGGAAAAAGCAATGAGCAGTTCTTC
CASSEIGLGKSNEQFF
>TRBJ1-5|.|TRBV6-6|few
TGTGCCAGCAGTTCGGGACAACAGCCCCAGCATTTT
CASSSGQQPQHF
>TRBJ1-5|.|TRBV7-8|.
TGTGCCAGCAGCTTAGCTTTCGGGAGCAATCAGCCCCAGCATTTT
CASSLAFGSNQPQHF
>TRBJ2-1|TRBD2|TRBV7-3|.
TGTGCCAGCAGCCCCGCGGGACTAGTTTTCAATGAGCAGTTCTTC
CASSPAGLVFNEQFF
>TRBJ2-7|.|TRBV5-6|.
TGTGCCAGCAGCTCCTCCGGGAGCTCCTACGAGCAGTACTTC
CASSSSGSSYEQYF
>TRBJ2-4|.|TRBV30|.
TGTGCCTGGAAGAGGGCCCCTGCCAAAAACATTCAGTACTTC
CAWKRAPAKNIQYF
>TRBJ2-7|.|TRBV6-5|.
TGTGCCAGCAGTTACTCGAGGGTAAACGAGCAGTACTTC
CASSYSRVNEQYF
>TRBJ2-7|TRBD2|TRBV30|.
TGTGCCTGGAGTCCTGGGACTAGCGGGAGCATCGACTACGAGCAGTACTTC
CAWSPGTSGSIDYEQYF
>TRBJ1-2|.|TRBV18|once
TGTGCCAGCTCACCTCGAAAACAGGGTTTCTCGACGGCCTTAAGTGGCTACACCTTC
CASSPRKQGFSTALSGYTF
>TRBJ1-1|.|TRBV14|.
TGTGCCAGCAGCCTTGCGGGCAGTCTGAACACTGAAGCTTTCTTT
CASSLAGSLNTEAFF
>TRBJ1-2|TRBD1|TRBV28|once
TGTGCCAGCAGGTCGGGACAGGGGGCAAGTGGCTACACCTTC
CASRSGQGASGYTF
>TRBJ2-7|TRBD1|TRBV27|.
TGTGCCAGCAGTCCCGGGACAGCTCGATACGAGCAGTACTTC
CASSPGTARYEQYF
>TRBJ1-2|TRBD1|TRBV6-5|once
TGTGCCAGCAGTTACTCGCAGGGGGGATATGGCTACACCTTC
CASSYSQGGYGYTF
>TRBJ2-7|TRBD1|TRBV9|.
TGTGCCAGCAGCGTAGGGTGGACAGGGAGCTACGAGCAGTACTTC
CASSVGWTGSYEQYF
>TRBJ1-6|.|TRBV7-6|.
TGTGCCAGCAGCTTAGAGAGCGGCGAGTTTAATTCACCCCTCCACTTT
CASSLESGEFNSPLHF
>TRBJ2-3|.|TRBV5-1|.
TGCGCCAGCAGCTTTGCGGGAAAGGGAGATACGCAGTATTTT
CASSFAGKGDTQYF
>TRBJ1-6|TRBD1|TRBV6-1|once
TGTGCCAGCAGTGGTGGGGACAGGGATAATTCACCCCTCCACTTT
CASSGGDRDNSPLHF
>TRBJ2-7|TRBD2|TRBV5-1|few
TGCGCCAGCAGCGCGGCCAGCGGGAGCTACGAGCAGTACTTC
CASSAASGSYEQYF
>TRBJ1-4|.|TRBV30|.
TGTGCCTGGAAACGATACGGTGCAACTAATGAAAAACTGTTTTTT
CAWKRYGATNEKLFF
>TRBJ1-1|.|TRBV19|.
TGTGCCAGTAGTATAGAACCGAGAACTGAAGCTTTCTTT
CASSIEPRTEAFF
>TRBJ2-6|.|TRBV7-3|.
TGTGCCAGCAGCTCCTCGGGACACGGCTCTGGGGCCAACGTCCTGACTTTC
CASSSSGHGSGANVLTF
>TRBJ2-7|TRBD1|TRBV7-2|.
TGTGCCAGCAGCTGGGGACAGGGGCCCTACGAGCAGTACTTC
CASSWGQGPYEQYF
>TRBJ2-1|.|TRBV14|few
TGTGCCAGCAGCTTGATAGCGGTCTCCTACAATGAGCAGTTCTTC
CASSLIAVSYNEQFF
>TRBJ2-7|TRBD2|TRBV4-2|.
TGTGCCAGCAGCCCAGACGGGGGACTAGCGGCTCAAAGGGGTCACGAGCAGTACTTC
CASSPDGGLAAQRGHEQYF
>TRBJ1-5|.|TRBV7-6|.
TGTGCCAGCAGCCGTTCAGGGGCCCCGGGACAGCCCCAGCATTTT
CASSRSGAPGQPQHF